The 29 T cell receptor beta chains below all came from one sample that was sequenced in a study of blood T cells in healthy people across ages. Primed by a sample-barcoded 5' primer and a J-beta primer mix, a second PCR proceeded for about 6 to 11 cycles. TCRdb fed the 5' RACE reads into MiXCR, producing one record per CDR3 protein. The repertoire holds fewer than 800,000 distinct CDR3 sequences, with 20% to 25% as singletons. The same sample was also studied in work on T cells of mothers and their children.

The sample was blood. These receptors came from a boy aged 5-17 years in good health.

The rearrangement links TRBV4-1 to TRBJ2-5; a weak D match, TRBD2 (7 bases). Trimming cost V 0 bases and J 7 bases, with 15 bases left between them. Germline V gene lookup returns CDR1 MGHRA and CDR2 YSYEKL. The CDR3 is made up of 15 amino acids. The DNA for the CDR3 is TGCGCCAGCAGCCAAGATCCTGCGGGGGCGGGGACCCAGTACTTC. Protein product: CASSQDPAGAGTQYF.

This clonotype occurred a few times. V and J are TRBV29-1 and TRBJ2-1, with 9 bases fitting TRBD2. V was clipped by 4 bases and J by 7 bases; unmatched bases: 5. In germline, CDR1 is SQVTM, CDR2 ANQGSEA. The CDR3 has 13 amino acids. CDR3 in amino acids: CSVGASGVNEQFF. As DNA, the CDR3 is TGCAGCGTTGGGGCTAGCGGGGTTAATGAGCAGTTCTTC.

This clonotype was found a few times. V is TRBV13 and J is TRBJ2-3; 10 bases align to TRBD2. CDR3 size: 16 residues. V trimming: 10 bases; J trimming: 4 bases; junction bases outside the gene matches: 14. Per the germline V gene, CDR1 is PRHDT and CDR2 is FYEKMQ (reference sequence). The CDR3 region has the DNA TGTGCCAACAGTAGCAGCGGGAGGGCCATTGCAGATACGCAGTATTTT. It is translated as CANSSSGRAIADTQYF. Complete variable domain (other parts from reference TRBV13 and TRBJ2-3): AAGVIQSPRHLIKEKRETATLKCYPIPRHDTVYWYQQGPGQDPQFLISFYEKMQSDKGSIPDRFSAQQFSDYHSELNMSSLELGDSALYFCANSSSGRAIADTQYFGPGTRLTVL.

The chain employs TRBV11-1 and TRBJ2-7, with a weak D call TRBD1 (5 bases). CDR1 is SGHAT, CDR2 FQDESV, per germline (reference sequence). The CDR3 loop spans 15 amino acids. The germline V and J ends were trimmed by 0 bases and 3 bases, with 12 bases remaining between them. The CDR3 protein is CASSLAYGQGYEQYF. As DNA, the CDR3 is TGTGCCAGCAGCTTAGCCTATGGGCAGGGCTACGAGCAGTACTTC.

This clonotype was seen a handful of times. The rearrangement links TRBV20-1 to TRBJ1-2; D might be TRBD1 (5 bases). Deletions cut 6 bases from V and 12 bases from J, with 20 bases between. The length of the CDR3 is 12 residues. The germline gives CDR1 DFQATT, CDR2 SNEGSKA (reference sequence). This chain's CDR3 is CSARRETGANTF. In DNA form, the CDR3 reads TGCAGTGCCCGTAGGGAGACCGGGGCTAACACCTTC.

This clonotype was observed a few times. This chain links TRBV14 with TRBJ2-5; 7 nucleotides line up with TRBD1. The junction had 1 base not matched to a gene; V was cut back by 6 bases and J by 0 bases. The CDR3 length is 13 residues. Looked up from germline, CDR1 is SGHDN and CDR2 is FVKESK. CDR3: CASRGQYQETQYF. As DNA, the CDR3 is TGTGCCAGCAGGGGACAGTACCAAGAGACCCAGTACTTC.

This sequence joins TRBV28 and TRBJ1-2, with 11 bases fitting TRBD1. The CDR3 runs 15 residues. V dropped 7 bases and J dropped 4; count of bases not matched to a gene: 8. Germline V gives CDR1 MDHEN, CDR2 SYDVKM. The chain's CDR3 is CASNPPGQGVYGYTF. The CDR3 coding sequence is TGTGCCAGCAATCCCCCGGGACAGGGGGTCTATGGCTACACCTTC.

This clonotype was counted a few times. V and J are TRBV28 and TRBJ2-5, with D possibly TRBD2 on 6 matching bases. Trimming left V 5 bases short and J 5 bases short, with 18 bases between. The CDR3 loop spans 15 amino acids. Germline V gene lookup returns CDR1 MDHEN and CDR2 SYDVKM. The CDR3 spells CASSSGQGGLETQYF. The CDR3 DNA reads TGTGCCAGCAGTAGCGGTCAGGGAGGATTGGAGACCCAGTACTTC. The full variable domain, rest sourced from reference TRBV28 and TRBJ2-5, is DVKVTQSSRYLVKRTGEKVFLECVQDMDHENMFWYRQDPGLGLRLIYFSYDVKMKEKGDIPEGYSVSREKKERFSLILESASTNQTSMYLCASSSGQGGLETQYFGPGTRLLVL.

CDR3 protein: CSVEVQGAGTGELFF. CDR3 nucleotides: TGCAGCGTTGAAGTACAGGGGGCGGGGACCGGGGAGCTGTTTTTT. The chain combines TRBV29-1 with TRBJ2-2; TRBD1 agrees at 9 bases. The CDR3 has 15 residues. Germline CDR1 and CDR2: SQVTM and ANQGSEA. The trim removed 1 base at V and 5 bases at J, leaving 5 bases unmatched.

Only a few counts were recorded for this clonotype. This sequence joins TRBV6-2 or TRBV6-3 and TRBJ2-6; D gene uncertain. This CDR3 contains 16 residues. Germline V gene data show CDR1 as MNHEY and CDR2 as SVGEGT. V lost 2 bases and J 3 bases, leaving 11 bases between the germline ends. As DNA, the CDR3 is TGTGCCAGCAGTTACCCCTTGAGGAATGGGGCCAACGTCCTGACTTTC. Its translation is CASSYPLRNGANVLTF.

The rearrangement joins TRBV7-9 to TRBJ2-3; no clear D gene. From germline, CDR1 is SEHNR and CDR2 FQNEAQ (reference sequence). Trimming took off 5 bases at V and 8 bases at J, with 11 bases between the two ends. CDR3 length: 12 residues. CDR3 in DNA: TGTGCCAGCAGCACCCGGACCCTTACGCAGTATTTT. It translates to CASSTRTLTQYF.

In its sample, this clonotype was seen a few times. This chain joins TRBV24-1 and TRBJ2-2; D is unresolved. The CDR3 extends over 14 amino acids. CDR1 KGHDR and CDR2 SFDVKD come from the germline V gene. V was trimmed by 6 bases and J by 3 bases, leaving 10 bases between them. CDR3 nucleotide sequence: TGTGCCACCAGTAAAGCGCTTGACACCGGGGAGCTGTTTTTT. Amino acids: CATSKALDTGELFF.

The CDR3 sequence is CASNSKMGGLGGYTF. For the CDR3, the DNA is TGTGCCAGCAACTCCAAGATGGGGGGTCTCGGTGGCTACACCTTC. The chain employs TRBV9 and TRBJ1-2; D may be TRBD1 (5 bases). The CDR3 is made up of 15 amino acids. The V gene's germline CDR1 is SGDLS and CDR2 YYNGEE. Trimming cost V 6 bases and J 7 bases, with 22 bases left between them. Variable domain in full (rest from reference TRBV9 and TRBJ1-2): DSGVTQTPKHLITATGQRVTLRCSPRSGDLSVYWYQQSLDQGLQFLIQYYNGEERAKGNILERFSAQQFPDLHSELNLSSLELGDSALYFCASNSKMGGLGGYTFGSGTRLTVV.

A few counts support this clonotype. The genes are TRBV27 and TRBJ1-5; D remains ambiguous. Deletions cut 5 bases from V and 3 bases from J, with 11 bases between. There are 14 residues in the CDR3. CDR1 and CDR2 from the germline V gene are MNHEY and SMNVEV (reference sequence). The CDR3 DNA follows: TGTGCCAGCAGTCCCCGACGGCACAATCAGCCCCAGCATTTT. Protein: CASSPRRHNQPQHF.

This clonotype was detected a few times. J is TRBJ2-7 and V is TRBV20-1; unclear D gene. Germline-derived CDR1 and CDR2 are DFQATT and SNEGSKA (reference sequence). The CDR3 has 9 residues. The V end lost 6 bases, the J end lost 4 bases, and 4 bases lay between the germline ends. The CDR3 here is CSAKYEQYF. Here the CDR3 DNA reads TGCAGTGCGAAATACGAGCAGTACTTC.

This clonotype was seen more than once but under ten times. V and J are TRBV5-6 and TRBJ2-5; D tentatively reads TRBD1 or TRBD2 (5 bases each). Between the trimmed V and J ends, which lost 4 bases and 3 bases, there was a span of 22 bases. The CDR3 loop spans 17 amino acids. CDR1 is SGHDT, CDR2 YYEEEE, per germline. The CDR3 region has the DNA TGTGCCAGCAGCCGATTATCCCTAGGGACGGGAAAAGAGACCCAGTACTTC. It encodes CASSRLSLGTGKETQYF. The whole variable domain, filled in from reference TRBV5-6 and TRBJ2-5, reads DAGVTQSPTHLIKTRGQQVTLRCSPKSGHDTVSWYQQALGQGPQFIFQYYEEEERQRGNFPDRFSGHQFPNYSSELNVNALLLGDSALYLCASSRLSLGTGKETQYFGPGTRLLVL.

V gene TRBV11-3 combines with J gene TRBJ1-1; D unclear. The V gene lost 5 bases and the J gene lost 0 bases, with 13 bases spanning the gap. CDR1 is SGHNT, CDR2 YENEEA, per germline. The CDR3 is 15 residues long. Written as DNA, the CDR3 is TGTGCCAGCAGCACATATCGAGACATGAACACTGAAGCTTTCTTT. Protein sequence: CASSTYRDMNTEAFF. Together with reference TRBV11-3 and TRBJ1-1, the CDR3 gives the full variable domain: EAGVVQSPRYKIIEKKQPVAFWCNPISGHNTLYWYLQNLGQGPELLIRYENEEAVDDSQLPKDRFSAERLKGVDSTLKIQPAELGDSAVYLCASSTYRDMNTEAFFGQGTRLTVV.

This clonotype came up a few times. This chain uses TRBV2 with TRBJ2-4; no clear D gene. This CDR3 spans 15 amino acids. CDR1 and CDR2 from the germline V gene are SNHLY and FYNNEI. The ends were cut back, 3 bases at V and 2 bases at J, with 11 bases in the middle. The CDR3 loop is CASSDEGQPKNIQYF. CDR3 coding DNA: TGTGCCAGCAGTGATGAAGGGCAGCCCAAAAACATTCAGTACTTC.

This clonotype showed up just once. The chain is built from TRBV5-1 and TRBJ1-1; 8 bases map to TRBD1. The germline CDR1 and CDR2 sequences are SGHRS and YFSETQ. Trimming cost V 3 bases and J 3 bases; bases outside gene matches: 4. The CDR3 length is 14 residues. DNA of the CDR3: TGCGCCAGCAGCTCTCAGGGGGCGGACACTGAAGCTTTCTTT. It encodes CASSSQGADTEAFF.

The V gene is TRBV2, the J gene TRBJ1-2; D not certain. The V and J ends lost 8 bases and 8 bases respectively, with 12 bases between them. Per germline, CDR1 SNHLY and CDR2 FYNNEI. The CDR3 extends over 11 amino acids. In DNA, the CDR3 is TGTGCCAGCTTGGAGGGCCGAGGCTACACCTTC. Protein product: CASLEGRGYTF.

V usage is TRBV12-3 or TRBV12-4 and J usage is TRBJ2-1, with D tentatively TRBD1 (5 bases). V shed 11 bases and J shed 0 bases, with 17 bases lying between them. The CDR3 is 15 residues long. The CDR3 DNA sequence: TGTGCCTCCCAAGGTGGGGCAAGCTCCTACAATGAGCAGTTCTTC. Translated, it gives CASQGGASSYNEQFF.

The chain is built from TRBV20-1 and TRBJ2-7, with TRBD2 identical over 9 bases. CDR1 is DFQATT and CDR2 is SNEGSKA in the germline V gene (reference sequence). CDR3 length: 14 amino acids. V lost 3 bases and J lost 3; bases outside the gene matches: 6. In nucleotides, the CDR3 is TGCAGTGCTAGGCCCCTAGCGGGAAACTACGAGCAGTACTTC. It translates to CSARPLAGNYEQYF.

V usage is TRBV7-9 and J usage is TRBJ2-1, with D possibly TRBD2 on 5 matching bases. V shed 5 bases and J shed 2 bases, with 13 bases lying between them. In germline, CDR1 is SEHNR, CDR2 FQNEAQ (reference sequence). The CDR3 covers 15 residues. CDR3: CASSQAAAPYNEQFF. The CDR3 bases are TGTGCCAGCAGCCAAGCGGCGGCTCCCTACAATGAGCAGTTCTTC.

This chain links TRBV4-3 with TRBJ2-3, with 12 bases matching TRBD2. The junction had 3 bases not matched to a gene; V was cut back by 0 bases and J by 5 bases. Germline-derived CDR1 and CDR2 are LGHNA and YSLEER. The CDR3 sequence is 16 residues long. CDR3 bases: TGCGCCAGCAGCCAAGATCGGACTAGCGGGGTAGATACGCAGTATTTT. This encodes CASSQDRTSGVDTQYF.

In this sample, this clonotype turned up a few times. The chain uses TRBV7-6 and TRBJ2-3; D remains ambiguous. Germline loops: CDR1 SGHVS, CDR2 FNYEAQ. Trimming shortened V by 2 bases and J by 0 bases, and 6 bases separated the two germline ends. The CDR3 covers 14 residues. CDR3 sequence (DNA): TGTGCCAGCAGCTTATGGCCGAGCACAGATACGCAGTATTTT. This codes for CASSLWPSTDTQYF.

This clonotype was detected a few times. The chain links TRBV24-1 to TRBJ2-3; a weak D match, TRBD2 (6 bases). Per the germline V gene, CDR1 is KGHDR and CDR2 is SFDVKD. V was trimmed by 6 bases and J by 2 bases, leaving 11 bases between them. This CDR3 spans 14 amino acids. The CDR3 region has the DNA TGTGCCACCAGTTTAGCGGATTTCACAGATACGCAGTATTTT. Its translation: CATSLADFTDTQYF.

The rearrangement joins TRBV10-3 to TRBJ2-5, with 7 bases aligning to TRBD2. The CDR3 loop spans 17 amino acids. Germline trimming cut 2 bases from V and 0 bases from J; bases unmatched to any gene: 9. Germline V lookup: CDR1 ENHRY, CDR2 SYGVKD. For the CDR3, the DNA is TGTGCCATCAGTGAGGTAGCGGGCGGGGTGTACCAAGAGACCCAGTACTTC. Protein sequence: CAISEVAGGVYQETQYF.

This clonotype was counted between two and nine times. This chain links TRBV24-1 with TRBJ2-6, with D uncertain. The CDR3 is 14 amino acids. V lost 10 bases and J lost 4, with 13 bases in between. Germline CDR1 is KGHDR and CDR2 is SFDVKD. The CDR3 loop is CATQSSAGANVLTF. The CDR3 DNA reads TGTGCCACACAGAGCAGTGCGGGGGCCAACGTCCTGACTTTC.

The chain couples TRBV6-2 or TRBV6-3 to TRBJ2-7, with 7 bases lining up with TRBD1. The CDR3 consists of 15 residues. V lost 6 bases to trimming and J lost 2 bases; unmatched junction nucleotides: 10. CDR1 MNHEY and CDR2 SVGEGT come from the germline V gene. The CDR3 reads CASSEGDSPPYEQYF. CDR3 coding DNA: TGTGCCAGCAGCGAAGGGGACAGCCCTCCCTACGAGCAGTACTTC.